This TCR beta chain was recorded in a study of shared clonotypes between healthy human individuals. This table comes from immunoSEQ multiplex PCR, and its TCRdb copy is limited to in-frame clones, with some not included. This sample yields more than 900,000 clones, of which 78% are seen a single time; under 0.8% belongs to the top ten. J lost 4 bases, V lost 4 bases, and 7 bases had no gene match. This CDR3 is 15 amino acids long. Germline V CDR1 and CDR2: LNHDA, SQIVND (reference sequence). About this clone itself: The antigen remains unidentified.

Broader study findings: What naive subsets generally showed was a larger estimated richness than memory subsets showed.

This chain links TRBV19 with TRBJ1-2, with 9 bases that match TRBD1. This TCR was sampled from a man aged 18 to 30 in good health. Some clones in this sample may be carry-over from other donors' samples. Sequencing was performed on memory CD4+ T cells from PBMCs. Specified subset: CD45RA-negative fraction. CDR3 sequence: CASSTWTGVAYGYTF. The DNA of the CDR3 is TGTGCCAGTAGTACCTGGACAGGGGTGGCCTATGGCTACACCTTC. Using reference TRBV19 and TRBJ1-2 for the parts outside the CDR3, the full variable domain is DGGITQSPKYLFRKEGQNVTLSCEQNLNHDAMYWYRQDPGQGLRLIYYSQIVNDFQKGDIAEGYSVSREKKESFPLTVTSAQKNPTAFYLCASSTWTGVAYGYTFGSGTRLTVV.